This TCR beta chain was documented in a study of cytomegalovirus exposure and HLA in healthy donors (dated by TCRdb to 2016 to 2017). General notes on the study: An earlier analysis of approximately 600 of the donors reported roughly 270 Gb of sequence data and 120 million or so unique TCR beta sequences from 190 million or so T cells. An early release that covered some 640 HLA-typed donors contained about 290 gigabases of sequencing data and 65 million to 100 million unique TCR sequences. Of the 398 genotyped donors, 65% to 90% were placed in the genetic ancestry cluster associated with self-reported Caucasian donors. The study was designed to test whether signatures of past pathogen exposure could be identified by cataloging public T cell receptors. The study used immunosequencing to profile the T cell repertoires of hundreds of subjects and linked those repertoires to cytomegalovirus serostatus. Besides the first cohort of more than 650 subjects, a separate validation cohort made up of around 120 different subjects was used. To predict cytomegalovirus infection status, the study combined high-throughput TCR immunosequencing, statistical association of individual TCRs with disease status, and machine learning. A later analysis re-analyzed previously published TCR beta repertoires from about 730 donors and added high-resolution HLA genotyping to study TCR occurrence patterns. Rather than drawing on any new phenotypic data, the later analysis identified candidate immune exposures from TCR beta sequences and the way those sequences occurred across donors. In an earlier analysis of around 540 of the donors, high-throughput TCR beta sequencing was used to judge whether each TCR beta V gene segment behaved as functional or pseudogenic. Donor age, sex, ethnicity and CMV serostatus were collected together with the repertoire data. A later genetic analysis used genome-wide SNP genotypes for about three fifths of the 666 donors, treating that subset as a discovery cohort. All discovery cohort repertoires had been generated using a single sequencing platform. HLA typing covered class I and class II loci at four-digit resolution. The number of donors typed differed by locus, with about 629-630 for A, B, C, DRB1 and DQB1, over 500 for DQA1, some 570 for DPA1, and approximately 470 for DPB1. Four or five DR-DQ haplotypes were handled as single units for association and clustering, since linkage in the cohort was strong. Across about 370 genotyped donors of the cohort, an average of about 200,000 unique TCR beta nucleotide sequences per donor were sequenced, and 15% to 20% of those sequences were non-productive.

The germline V gene (reference sequence) provides CDR1 MNHEY and CDR2 SMNVEV. Trimming takes 8 bases from V and 7 bases from J, and the germline ends sit 14 bases apart. The CDR3 spans 12 residues, from the cysteine through the phenylalanine. This entry keeps only the CDR3 DNA: 36 bases, framed from base 1. Overall results and qualifications from the work: A further reported finding was that TCR beta sequences accurately predicted the HLA-A and HLA-B alleles for most subjects in the first cohort. A later analysis reported that several top co-occurrence clusters appeared linked to parvovirus B19, influenza, CMV and Epstein-Barr virus. Because HLA typing was unavailable for some donors at each locus, only the typed subset was used in association tests. A cluster of highly shared sequence variants was judged likely to represent a technical artifact of the sequencing pipeline. This cohort had only TCR beta chains sequenced, and the lack of alpha or paired-chain data limited which features could be detected. In both the original and validation cohorts, the classifier was reported to diagnose cytomegalovirus status with high specificity and sensitivity. In a later genetic analysis, a missense DCLRE1C variant was associated with V-gene and J-gene trimming of TCR beta chains, and the association was replicated in an independent cohort. Linkage disequilibrium might explain the correlated functional status among segregating V segments, but an unknown experimental factor could not be excluded. For the cohort, immune exposure information was limited to CMV serostatus. The 87-base-pair reads could not distinguish some IMGT-functional V segments, including TRBV6-2 and TRBV6-3, so those segments were excluded. Broadly in line with IMGT annotations, most TCR beta V segments showed up in productive rearrangements about 87% or about 30% of the time in an earlier analysis of 450 to 750 of the donors. A later genetic analysis reported fewer N-insertions in productive TCRs among donors in an Asian-associated ancestry cluster than the 666-donor mean. In a later analysis, HLA-associated TCR beta chains showed more clonal expansion and lower generation probabilities than non-associated chains that were equally common. While some public TCRs were present in many individuals, most TCR sequences turned up only very rarely across donors. In vitro tests confirmed that a few of the cytomegalovirus-associated TCR beta chains recognize cytomegalovirus antigens. Roughly uniform sequencing depth across donors was assumed in presence/absence analyses, although this assumption may not hold. It was suggested by the authors that the approach could potentially be generalized to other disease states and immunological phenotypes. When HLA alleles, especially DR and DQ, strongly co-occurred, attributing TCR associations to individual alleles was difficult. A later analysis found that most CMV-associated TCR beta chains appeared HLA-restricted, with HLA associations seemingly driven largely by CMV exposure. A later analysis found that TCR association rates varied across HLA loci, with DRB1 alleles showing the most associated TCRs and HLA-C alleles the fewest. The study listed 150 to 200 TCR beta chains as associated with cytomegalovirus. A later analysis associated 17,000 or so TCR beta sequences with specific HLA alleles at a false discovery rate of 0.05. Because counts were too low, under 20 rarely observed V segments, including chromosome 9 orphons, were left out of the earlier analysis of 587 of the donors.

Library preparation used the immunoSEQ multiplex PCR assay. For the multiplex PCR, a mixture combining 60 forward primers for TCR Vbeta segments and 13 reverse primers for TCR Jbeta segments was used. The CDR3 region of rearranged TCR beta genes was amplified from genomic DNA with a multiplex PCR assay. Amplified TCR beta libraries were sequenced as 87-base-pair reads on the Illumina HiSeq System. In the original analysis: A later analysis counted approximately 76 million unique TCR beta chains across the approximately 700 repertoires, and approximately 11 million of these chains were shared by at least two donors. To remove PCR and sequencing errors, raw reads were error-corrected and collapsed into unique sequences using a nearest-neighbor algorithm that merged closely related sequences. CDR3 sequences were aligned to IMGT reference sequences to assign V, D and J gene segments. For a sequence to be retained, a match of at least six nucleotides was required to both a V gene segment and a J gene segment. Rearrangements were called productive when the CDR3 lacked stop codons and stayed in frame with V and J; all others were non-productive. CDR3 was defined by IMGT convention, running from the second conserved V-encoded cysteine to the conserved J-encoded phenylalanine. In an earlier analysis of around 570 of the donors, sequences lacking an unambiguous match to a single V gene segment were excluded. In an earlier analysis of approximately 550 of the donors, V segments were called functional above 56.7% productive rearrangements and were called segregating when the between-donor standard deviation exceeded 5%. A statistical classification framework was developed to diagnose cytomegalovirus status using the catalog of TCR beta chain sequences. In a later analysis, TCR nucleotide sequences were compared against IMGT/GENE-DB human TR gene sequences so that V and J genes could be assigned. In a later analysis, CDR3 sequences and most-parsimonious VDJ recombination scenarios were assigned using the TCRdist pipeline. A later analysis defined each TCR beta chain by its CDR3 amino acid sequence plus V-gene family, and excluded reads lacking a unique V-gene family. A later analysis removed over 500 highly shared, low-generation-probability nucleotide sequences to deal with suspected cross-contamination and a sequencing artifact. In a later analysis, a clonal expansion index was calculated for each public chain from normalized within-repertoire ranks of inferred template counts. Generation probabilities in a later analysis came from a VDJ recombination model fitted to out-of-frame rearrangements, and those results were checked against IGoR. A later analysis scored TCR-TCR, TCR-HLA and TCR-CMV co-occurrence with hypergeometric tests, applying a repertoire-size bias correction to TCR pairs. To estimate false discovery rates, a later analysis permuted the HLA or CMV assignments 20 times. In a later analysis, co-occurring TCRs were grouped with DBSCAN, and TCRdist sequence similarity was added when clustering was performed within HLA-allele-positive subsets. Repertoires with fewer than 30,000 or more than 120,000 public chains, plus five repertoires with anomalous nucleotide sharing, were excluded from co-occurrence clustering. TCRdb holds this immuneACCESS table with in-frame rearrangements only. Some clones are missing; in checked studies, unresolved V genes explain under half, and the rest has no known cause. That table furnishes V, J and clone size, whereas the DNA furnished D and trimming. The sample table lists some 130,000 clones, about 81% of them with a count of one. The ten biggest clones cover over 4.5% of the sample.

In total, around 600 healthy bone marrow donors made up the cohort. Cohort members were all nominally healthy when sampled, although unrecorded immune exposures were likely present. The donor was CMV seropositive and belonged to the group of 250 to 300 seropositive cohort members. A peripheral blood sample was provided by each donor, and peripheral blood mononuclear cells were used for TCR beta sequencing. The Qiagen DNeasy Blood Extraction Kit was used to extract genomic DNA from the blood cell samples. A word on this clone: There is no known antigen for this receptor. Base qualities are not provided; no much larger clone lies one nucleotide away.

Sample: PBMCs. This clonotype was obtained from a woman aged 40 to 50 in good health and CMV-seropositive. The chain is encoded by TRBV27 joined to TRBJ1-2; no D gene is confidently identified. The CDR3 reads as follows: CASGGRGIGYTF. The bases are TGTGCCAGCGGAGGACGCGGGATTGGCTACACCTTC.